These 29 T cell receptor beta chains were all obtained from the same sample, sequenced in a study of blood T cell repertoires in COVID-19. Profiled with immunoSEQ multiplex PCR; TCRdb holds only in-frame clones, not every one. Among under 200,000 clones, 82% were seen once, and the ten largest hold about 5.5%. Specimen: PBMCs or T cells enriched from blood (not recorded which). All receptors come from a woman aged 55-70 years with acute COVID-19.

A few counts support this clone. The chain is built from TRBV28 and TRBJ1-5, with TRBD1 as a possible D gene (6 bases). Trimming removed 7 bases from V and 5 bases from J, with 18 bases in between. The CDR3 length is 15 residues. The V gene's germline CDR1 is MDHEN and CDR2 SYDVKM. In DNA form, the CDR3 reads TGTGCCAGCAACGAGAGGGGGAACCGGTATCAGCCCCAGCATTTT. Its protein product is CASNERGNRYQPQHF.

This clone occurred many times. The chain combines TRBV19 with TRBJ1-5; 7 bases fit TRBD1. The J segment lost 4 bases and the V segment lost 6 bases, leaving 3 bases of the junction unmatched. The length of the CDR3 is 13 residues. The V gene's germline CDR1 is LNHDA and CDR2 SQIVND (reference sequence). CDR3 bases: TGTGCCAGTAGACCGGGACAGAATCAGCCCCAGCATTTT. This translates into CASRPGQNQPQHF.

The chain couples TRBV29-1 to TRBJ2-2; 9 bases agree with TRBD2. Germline V CDR1 and CDR2: SQVTM, ANQGSEA. V trimming: 2 bases; J trimming: 4 bases; junction bases outside the gene matches: 5. The CDR3 sequence is 15 residues long. The CDR3 DNA reads as TGCAGCGTTGAACTAGGCGGGGGGGCCACCGGGGAGCTGTTTTTT. As protein: CSVELGGGATGELFF.

The V call is TRBV10-1, the J call TRBJ2-6, with D perhaps matching TRBD2 (5 bases). This CDR3 contains 14 residues. Germline V lookup: CDR1 WNHNN, CDR2 SYGVQD (reference sequence). V was cut by 4 bases and J by 4 bases, with 8 bases left in between. CDR3 in amino acids: CASSAGSGANVLTF. For the CDR3, the DNA is TGCGCCAGCAGTGCGGGGTCCGGGGCCAACGTCCTGACTTTC.

This rearrangement joins TRBV10-1 to TRBJ2-3, with 11 bases identical to TRBD2. Germline V lookup: CDR1 WNHNN, CDR2 SYGVQD (reference sequence). Trimming cost V 2 bases and J 8 bases; bases outside gene matches: 12. The CDR3 runs 17 residues. The CDR3 protein is CASSELAGGHTQITQYF. For the CDR3, the DNA is TGCGCCAGCAGTGAGCTAGCGGGGGGTCACACACAGATTACGCAGTATTTT.

This chain connects TRBV7-9 to TRBJ1-4; 9 nucleotides match TRBD1. Germline V CDR1 and CDR2: SEHNR, FQNEAQ (reference sequence). The CDR3 sequence is 14 residues long. J was trimmed by 5 bases and V by 5 bases; bases with no gene match: 3. The CDR3 here is CASSVTGGNEKLFF. In nucleotides, the CDR3 is TGTGCCAGCAGCGTCACAGGGGGCAATGAAAAACTGTTTTTT.

The V gene is TRBV18, the J gene TRBJ2-7, with 9 bases lining up with TRBD1. V lost 0 bases and J lost 2; bases outside the gene matches: 2. There are 15 residues in the CDR3. The V gene's germline CDR1 is KGHSH and CDR2 LQKENI. CDR3 region: CASSPPGTGPYEQYV. The CDR3 DNA follows: TGTGCCAGCTCACCACCCGGGACAGGGCCCTACGAGCAGTACGTC.

J is TRBJ2-5 and V is TRBV5-4, with 12 bases that match TRBD1. The CDR3 spans 14 residues. Per the germline V gene, CDR1 is SGHNT and CDR2 is YYREEE (reference sequence). The V segment lost 5 bases and the J segment 4 bases; nucleotides outside the gene matches: 3. The DNA for the CDR3 is TGTGCCAGCAGACCGGGACAGGGGGCAGAGACCCAGTACTTC. This gives the protein CASRPGQGAETQYF.

The J gene is TRBJ1-5, the V gene TRBV5-1, with TRBD1 matching 7 bases. CDR1 SGHRS and CDR2 YFSETQ come from the germline V gene. This CDR3 is 17 amino acids long. Unmatched junction bases numbered 8, after V lost 0 bases and J lost 2 bases. The CDR3 sequence: CASSLEGGGRGNQPQHF. CDR3 DNA: TGCGCCAGCAGCTTGGAAGGAGGGGGCAGGGGCAATCAGCCCCAGCATTTT. The full variable domain, its missing parts supplied by reference TRBV5-1 and TRBJ1-5, is KAGVTQTPRYLIKTRGQQVTLSCSPISGHRSVSWYQQTPGQGLQFLFEYFSETQRNKGNFPGRFSGRQFSNSRSEMNVSTLELGDSALYLCASSLEGGGRGNQPQHFGDGTRLSIL.

The J gene is TRBJ2-7, the V gene TRBV7-8; 8 bases map to TRBD2. Germline V gives CDR1 SGHVS, CDR2 FQNEAQ. V trimming: 1 base; J trimming: 12 bases; junction bases outside the gene matches: 8. The CDR3 sequence is 13 residues long. The CDR3: CASSLDAGLAAYV. The CDR3 nucleotides read TGTGCCAGCAGCTTAGATGCCGGACTAGCAGCGTACGTC.

The J gene is TRBJ2-2, the V gene TRBV5-4, with D unresolved. The CDR3 sequence is 15 residues long. Germline loops: CDR1 SGHNT, CDR2 YYREEE (reference sequence). The V gene lost 1 base and the J gene lost 2 bases, with 9 bases spanning the gap. CDR3 residues: CASSLPSLNTGELFF. Written as DNA, the CDR3 is TGTGCCAGCAGCTTGCCCTCACTTAACACCGGGGAGCTGTTTTTT.

The rearrangement uses TRBV7-8 and TRBJ2-7; TRBD1 agrees at 12 bases. The CDR3 is made up of 14 amino acids. Trimming cost V 4 bases and J 7 bases; bases outside gene matches: 5. Germline CDR1 SGHVS, CDR2 FQNEAQ. CDR3 bases: TGTGCCAGCAGCTCTGGGACAGGGGGCAGGGAGCAGTACGTC. Encoded protein: CASSSGTGGREQYV.

V gene TRBV2 combines with J gene TRBJ2-1; 15 bases are shared with TRBD2. The V and J ends lost 6 bases and 0 bases, in that order; junction bases with no gene match: 6. The CDR3 covers 18 residues. Per the germline V gene, CDR1 is SNHLY and CDR2 is FYNNEI. This CDR3 is CASRSGTSGRNSYNEQFF. CDR3 DNA sequence: TGTGCCAGCAGATCCGGGACTAGCGGGAGGAACTCCTACAATGAGCAGTTCTTC.

The J gene is TRBJ1-4, the V gene TRBV10-1; D is unclear. This CDR3 comprises 13 residues. Germline lookup yields CDR1 WNHNN and CDR2 SYGVQD (reference sequence). V lost 3 bases and J lost 8, with 10 bases in between. This CDR3 is CASSESRREKLFF. The CDR3, as DNA: TGCGCCAGCAGTGAAAGCAGGAGGGAAAAACTGTTTTTT.

The V call is TRBV19, the J call TRBJ1-4, with a weak D call TRBD1 (5 bases). The germline V gene has CDR1 LNHDA and CDR2 SQIVND (reference sequence). The CDR3 is 14 amino acids. Trimming shortened V by 6 bases and J by 8 bases, and 16 bases separated the two germline ends. The CDR3 DNA reads TGTGCCAGTAGACCAGGACATCAGGAGGAAAAACTGTTTTTT. Protein: CASRPGHQEEKLFF.

The J gene is TRBJ1-2, the V gene TRBV28; 10 positions agree with TRBD1. Germline CDR1 MDHEN, CDR2 SYDVKM. Unmatched junction bases numbered 10, after V lost 10 bases and J lost 8 bases. This CDR3 is built from 13 residues. The CDR3 spells CANARGQGYGYTF. Here the CDR3 DNA reads TGTGCCAACGCGCGGGGACAGGGGTACGGCTACACCTTC.

This chain connects TRBV18 to TRBJ1-1; 7 bases fit TRBD1. The V segment lost 3 bases and the J segment 6 bases; nucleotides outside the gene matches: 13. Germline V gene lookup returns CDR1 KGHSH and CDR2 LQKENI. There are 16 residues in the CDR3. The CDR3 coding sequence is TGTGCCAGCTCACCGCAGGGGGTAGGGGTGTTGTCTGAAGCTTTCTTT. Its protein product is CASSPQGVGVLSEAFF.

The V call is TRBV14, the J call TRBJ2-1, with D possibly TRBD1 on 6 matching bases. Trimming stripped 8 bases from V and 6 bases from J, with 17 bases between. Per germline, CDR1 SGHDN and CDR2 FVKESK. This CDR3 contains 14 residues. Written as DNA, the CDR3 is TGTGCCAGCCGACAGGAGACAGTAACCAATGAGCAGTTCTTC. This encodes CASRQETVTNEQFF.

This sequence joins TRBV6-5 and TRBJ1-1; D is uncertain. Germline CDR1 is MNHEY and CDR2 is SVGAGI. This CDR3 has 14 amino acids. V lost 4 bases and J lost 8, with 17 bases in between. The CDR3 DNA follows: TGTGCCAGCAGTTCCCTCCGTGGCTCCGCCGAAGCTTTCTTT. This codes for CASSSLRGSAEAFF.

V gene TRBV14 combines with J gene TRBJ2-1; 8 bases match TRBD2. The CDR3 has 14 amino acids. V lost 4 bases and J lost 9; bases outside the gene matches: 8. Germline-derived CDR1 and CDR2 are SGHDN and FVKESK. The CDR3 region has the DNA TGTGCCAGCAGCCTAGCGGGATTTGTTGGTGAGCAGTTCTTC. Protein product: CASSLAGFVGEQFF.

The chain couples TRBV2 to TRBJ1-6, with D maybe TRBD1 (5 bases). V lost 10 bases and J 8 bases, leaving 15 bases between the germline ends. This CDR3 is 13 amino acids long. Per germline, CDR1 SNHLY and CDR2 FYNNEI. Here the CDR3 DNA reads TGTGCCATCCCGACGGGGGGGGATTCACCCCTCCACTTT. It is translated as CAIPTGGDSPLHF.

The chain uses TRBV27 and TRBJ2-5, with D tentatively TRBD1 (6 bases). Germline loops: CDR1 MNHEY, CDR2 SMNVEV (reference sequence). Deletions cut 3 bases from V and 4 bases from J, with 12 bases between. The CDR3 is 14 amino acids. The CDR3 sequence is CASSLSGQPETQYF. The DNA for the CDR3 is TGTGCCAGCAGTTTGTCGGGACAACCAGAGACCCAGTACTTC.

This chain uses TRBV2 with TRBJ2-7; TRBD1 is a possible D gene (8 bases). Trimming removed 6 bases at V and 6 bases at J, with 18 bases between. The length of the CDR3 is 14 residues. Germline CDR1 SNHLY, CDR2 FYNNEI. The CDR3 spells CASRLGQGGGEQYV. CDR3 DNA: TGTGCCAGCAGACTAGGACAGGGAGGGGGCGAGCAGTACGTC.

This chain connects TRBV19 to TRBJ1-5; TRBD1 agrees at 7 bases. The germline V gene has CDR1 LNHDA and CDR2 SQIVND (reference sequence). J gave up 7 bases and V 2 bases, and 5 bases lay outside the gene matches. The CDR3 consists of 14 residues. This chain's CDR3 is CASSITGVAQPQHF. CDR3 DNA sequence: TGTGCCAGTAGTATAACAGGGGTCGCCCAGCCCCAGCATTTT.

The J gene is TRBJ1-2, the V gene TRBV15; 10 bases are a match to TRBD1. The V segment lost 3 bases and the J segment 6 bases; nucleotides outside the gene matches: 4. Germline V CDR1 and CDR2: LNHNV, YYDKDF (reference sequence). The CDR3 loop spans 14 amino acids. CDR3 coding DNA: TGTGCCACCAGCAGGCTAGACAGGGGGCATGGCTACACCTTC. Translation: CATSRLDRGHGYTF.

The rearrangement uses TRBV6-2 or TRBV6-3 and TRBJ1-2, with TRBD1 as a possible D gene (5 bases). Germline values: CDR1 MNHEY, CDR2 SVGEGT. V lost 2 bases to trimming and J lost 5 bases, with 12 bases between them. The CDR3 totals 14 residues. CDR3 DNA: TGTGCCAGCAGTTACGGGGGGAGTGGGTATGGCTACACCTTC. Translating it yields CASSYGGSGYGYTF.

Comments on this clone: The DNA is omitted, as the CDR3 cannot be located on it reliably, and the CDR3 follows TCRdb's listing. The chain links TRBV2 to TRBJ2-2; the D call TRBD2 from the table was never checked on the DNA. The CDR3 has 13 amino acids, counting both end residues. CDR1 SNHLY and CDR2 FYNNEI come from the germline V gene. The CDR3: CASSTSNTGELFF.

V gene TRBV24-1 combines with J gene TRBJ2-1, with 10 bases matching TRBD1. Trimming took 4 bases from V and 8 from J; bases not matched to a gene: 10. This CDR3 has 16 amino acids. In germline, CDR1 is KGHDR, CDR2 SFDVKD. The CDR3 coding sequence is TGTGCCACCAGTGAATACCGGGACAGGGGATTCTATGAGCAGTTCTTC. Its translation: CATSEYRDRGFYEQFF.

The chain recombines TRBV7-8 with TRBJ1-1; 10 bases align to TRBD1. Germline V gene data show CDR1 as SGHVS and CDR2 as FQNEAQ. The CDR3 loop spans 20 amino acids. Trimming at V came to 4 bases and at J to 1 base, leaving 18 bases not matched to a gene. CDR3 bases: TGTGCCAGCAGCTCGACCCTACCGGGACAGGGGATATTAGCGAACACTGAAGCTTTCTTT. Protein: CASSSTLPGQGILANTEAFF.